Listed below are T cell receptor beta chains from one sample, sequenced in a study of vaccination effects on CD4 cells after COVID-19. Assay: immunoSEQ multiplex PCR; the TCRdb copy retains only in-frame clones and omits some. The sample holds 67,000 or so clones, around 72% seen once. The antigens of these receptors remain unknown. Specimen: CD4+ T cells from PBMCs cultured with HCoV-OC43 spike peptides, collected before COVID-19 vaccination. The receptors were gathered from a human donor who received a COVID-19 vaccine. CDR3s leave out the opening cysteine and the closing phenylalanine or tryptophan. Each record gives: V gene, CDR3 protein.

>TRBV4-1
ASSQASGGVSGNTIY
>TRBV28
ASSAGPTNEKLF
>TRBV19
ASSPPGAGANVLT
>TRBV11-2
ASSFSVRQPQH
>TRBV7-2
ASSLLARTGITNTGELF
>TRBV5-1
ASSLGKGETNTEAF
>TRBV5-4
ASSVQVNEKLF
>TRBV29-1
SVEDRGTSGGPRRETQY
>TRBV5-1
ASSSDLMANVLT
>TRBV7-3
ASSQQGGLGNEQF
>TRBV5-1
ASSFTGGASFGYT
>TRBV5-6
ASSRQYNEQF
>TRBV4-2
ASSQDRLAGPGTDTQY
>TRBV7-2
ASSNKAGGSAGSYNEQF
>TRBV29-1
SVGGDSYQPQH